Listed below are T cell receptor beta chains from one sample, sequenced in a study of blood T cell repertoires in COVID-19. Measured with immunoSEQ multiplex PCR; TCRdb has only the in-frame clones, and not every one. Of about 130,000 clones in the sample, around 70% were seen once. The source material was peripheral blood. These receptors were taken from a man at least 80 years old with COVID-19, enrolled during active disease. The CDR3 runs from the conserved cysteine through the conserved F or W. The D gene is left open where the match is weak. Clone size appears in some rows only: once, few, many, or a class for an expanded clone.

d_gene: -
j_gene: TRBJ1-5
v_gene: TRBV15
abundance: -
CDR3nt: TGTGCCACCAGCAGAGATCGGCGGCCCATTAATCAGCCCCAGCATTTT
CDR3aa: CATSRDRRPINQPQHF

d_gene: TRBD1
j_gene: TRBJ1-2
v_gene: TRBV10-3
abundance: once
CDR3nt: TGTGCCATCAGTGAGGGCTCCGGGACAGGGGGCGCAGATGGCTACACCTTC
CDR3aa: CAISEGSGTGGADGYTF

d_gene: TRBD2
j_gene: TRBJ2-1
v_gene: TRBV3-1/TRBV3-2
abundance: -
CDR3nt: TGTGCCAGCAGCCAATCGGCGGGAGGCGGGGAGCAGTTCTTC
CDR3aa: CASSQSAGGGEQFF

d_gene: -
j_gene: TRBJ1-5
v_gene: TRBV7-6
abundance: -
CDR3nt: TGTGCCAGCAGCTTAGCCCCAGGGAACGGCAATCAGCCCCAGCATTTT
CDR3aa: CASSLAPGNGNQPQHF

d_gene: -
j_gene: TRBJ1-4
v_gene: TRBV7-9
abundance: -
CDR3nt: TGTGCCAGCAGCTTAACGGTAACTAATGAAAAACTGTTTTTT
CDR3aa: CASSLTVTNEKLFF

d_gene: -
j_gene: TRBJ1-2
v_gene: TRBV6-5
abundance: -
CDR3nt: TGCGCGGTAGCCGATAACTATGGCTACACCTTC
CDR3aa: CAVADNYGYTF

d_gene: -
j_gene: TRBJ1-6
v_gene: TRBV3-1/TRBV3-2
abundance: -
CDR3nt: TGTGCCAGCAGCCAAGATTGGGCGAGCTCCTATAATTCACCCCTCCACTTT
CDR3aa: CASSQDWASSYNSPLHF

d_gene: TRBD2
j_gene: TRBJ2-1
v_gene: TRBV7-3
abundance: -
CDR3nt: TGTGCCAGCAGCTTAAATAAGAGCGGGAGAAGGTACAATGAGCAGTTCTTC
CDR3aa: CASSLNKSGRRYNEQFF

d_gene: -
j_gene: TRBJ1-6
v_gene: TRBV2
abundance: -
CDR3nt: TGTGCCAGCACCCCGTTCAGGGGTGATTCACCCCTCCACTTT
CDR3aa: CASTPFRGDSPLHF

d_gene: TRBD2
j_gene: TRBJ2-1
v_gene: TRBV6-6
abundance: -
CDR3nt: TGTGCCAGCAGTCACATTCCGGGACTAGCGGGAGGAGGCCCCTACAATGAGCAGTTCTTC
CDR3aa: CASSHIPGLAGGGPYNEQFF

d_gene: -
j_gene: TRBJ1-4
v_gene: TRBV4-1
abundance: -
CDR3nt: TGCGCCAGCAGCCAAGAAATAGATTACGCAACTAATGAAAAACTGTTTTTT
CDR3aa: CASSQEIDYATNEKLFF

d_gene: -
j_gene: TRBJ2-7
v_gene: TRBV10-3
abundance: -
CDR3nt: TGTGCCATCAGTTCCATGACGCAGGGAAAATACGAGCAGTACTTC
CDR3aa: CAISSMTQGKYEQYF

d_gene: -
j_gene: TRBJ2-2
v_gene: TRBV5-6
abundance: -
CDR3nt: TGTGCCAGCAGCTGGGGAGGCACCGGGGAGCTGTTTTTT
CDR3aa: CASSWGGTGELFF

d_gene: -
j_gene: TRBJ2-2
v_gene: TRBV5-1
abundance: -
CDR3nt: TGCGCCAGCAGCTTGGCAGGCACTAACACCGGGGAGCTGTTTTTT
CDR3aa: CASSLAGTNTGELFF

d_gene: TRBD1
j_gene: TRBJ1-6
v_gene: TRBV19
abundance: few
CDR3nt: TGTGCCACTAGACAGGGGCGAAATTCACCCCTCCACTTT
CDR3aa: CATRQGRNSPLHF

d_gene: TRBD2
j_gene: TRBJ2-1
v_gene: TRBV4-1
abundance: -
CDR3nt: TGCGCCAGCAGCATTCGGGACTATTATAATGAGCAGTTCTTC
CDR3aa: CASSIRDYYNEQFF

d_gene: TRBD1
j_gene: TRBJ2-7
v_gene: TRBV5-1
abundance: -
CDR3nt: TGCGCCAGCAGCCACGCGGGGACAGGGGGCGACGAGCAGTACTTC
CDR3aa: CASSHAGTGGDEQYF

d_gene: -
j_gene: TRBJ1-2
v_gene: TRBV21-1
abundance: -
CDR3nt: TGTGCCAGCAGCGAGGGACGACAGGGACACTATGGCTACACCTTC
CDR3aa: CASSEGRQGHYGYTF